The 6 T cell receptor beta chains in this list originate from one sample, sequenced in a study of cytomegalovirus exposure and HLA in healthy donors. PCR primers comprised 60 Vbeta and 13 Jbeta primers. Produced via immunoSEQ multiplex PCR; TCRdb's table is partial and in-frame only. Of roughly 80,000 clones in the sample, about two thirds were seen once. Sequencing was performed on PBMCs. Every receptor here comes from a woman between 45 and 60 years old in good health and CMV-seropositive.

This CDR3 reads CASSPRGGTDTQYF. CDR3 DNA: TGTGCCAGCAGTCCACGCGGGGGCACAGATACGCAGTATTTT. This chain uses TRBV6-5 with TRBJ2-3; TRBD2 might be the D (6 bases). Trimming cost V 5 bases and J 1 base, with 10 bases left between them. Germline lookup yields CDR1 MNHEY and CDR2 SVGAGI. The CDR3 has 14 amino acids.

The chain uses TRBV5-1 and TRBJ2-2; D unresolved. This CDR3 has 13 residues. V lost 4 bases to trimming and J lost 0 bases, with 4 bases between them. CDR1 and CDR2 (germline): SGHRS, YFSETQ. The CDR3 DNA sequence: TGCGCCAGCAGCCCGGCGAACACCGGGGAGCTGTTTTTT. Protein product: CASSPANTGELFF.

The chain carries TRBV18 and TRBJ1-5; D remains ambiguous. Germline V CDR1 and CDR2: KGHSH, LQKENI. CDR3 size: 16 residues. V lost 3 bases and J lost 0, with 12 bases in between. The CDR3 sequence: CASSPRPTNSNQPQHF. The CDR3 coding sequence is TGTGCCAGCTCACCTCGGCCGACTAATAGCAATCAGCCCCAGCATTTT.

This clone has a handful of counts. V usage is TRBV6-1 and J usage is TRBJ2-5; TRBD2 aligns across 7 bases. Germline CDR1 reads MNHNS; CDR2 reads SASEGT. Unmatched junction bases numbered 6, after V lost 8 bases and J lost 0 bases. The CDR3 totals 14 residues. The DNA of the CDR3 is TGTGCCAGCCTCGGCGGGAGCGACCAAGAGACCCAGTACTTC. It codes for CASLGGSDQETQYF.

This clone was seen only a few times. The chain combines TRBV28 with TRBJ2-2; the match to TRBD1 covers 7 bases. This CDR3 spans 17 amino acids. Germline CDR1 is MDHEN and CDR2 is SYDVKM. Unmatched junction bases numbered 12, after V lost 4 bases and J lost 4 bases. This chain's CDR3 is CASSSPGKGAGTGELFF. The DNA for the CDR3 is TGTGCCAGCAGTTCCCCCGGGAAGGGGGCCGGCACCGGGGAGCTGTTTTTT.

This rearrangement joins TRBV9 to TRBJ2-5; 9 nucleotides align to TRBD2. The CDR3 runs to 15 residues. V lost 2 bases, J lost 4 bases, and 6 bases stayed unmatched. Germline loops: CDR1 SGDLS, CDR2 YYNGEE. Here the CDR3 reads CASSVSAGGGETQYF. CDR3 bases: TGTGCCAGCAGCGTTTCGGCGGGGGGGGGAGAGACCCAGTACTTC.